These 21 T cell receptor beta chains were sequenced from one sample in a study of T cell repertoires in cytomegalovirus infection. Which antigens these TCRs recognize remains unknown. TCRdb ran MiXCR on the reads and lists one entry per CDR3 protein. The data contain fewer than 350,000 distinct CDR3 sequences, roughly 29% of them singletons. This specimen consisted of cultured PBMCs, obtained from culture after CMV antigen stimulation. These receptors originate from a human donor in good health (CMV status not recorded). Some clones in this sample may be carry-over from other donors' samples.

The chain couples TRBV7-2 to TRBJ2-7, with 11 bases matching TRBD1. The germline V gene encodes CDR1 SGHTA and CDR2 FQGNSA. V was pared by 6 bases and J by 0 bases, with 4 bases of the junction left unmatched. The CDR3 runs 15 residues. The CDR3 is CASRSGTGGSYEQYF. The DNA of the CDR3 is TGTGCCAGCAGATCCGGGACAGGGGGCTCCTACGAGCAGTACTTC. Full variable domain (rest looked up from reference TRBV7-2 and TRBJ2-7): GAGVSQSPSNKVTEKGKDVELRCDPISGHTALYWYRQSLGQGLEFLIYFQGNSAPDKSGLPSDRFSAERTGGSVSTLTIQRTQQEDSAVYLCASRSGTGGSYEQYFGPGTRLTVT.

This clonotype occurred a few times. An end of the junction differs from the germline gene, which may be a read error. CDR3 sequence: CASSLVGGLSSYEQYF. The CDR3, as DNA: TGTGCCAGCAGTTTAGTAGGAGGGCTAAGCTCCTACGAGCAGTACTTC. The chain employs TRBV7-2 and TRBJ2-7, with D perhaps matching TRBD2 (6 bases). The CDR3 totals 16 residues. In germline, CDR1 is SGHTA, CDR2 FQGNSA.

The chain couples TRBV19 to TRBJ2-7; TRBD2 aligns across 12 bases. Losses at the gene ends were 4 bases for V and 1 base for J; bases not matched to a gene: 2. Germline CDR1 LNHDA, CDR2 SQIVND (reference sequence). CDR3 length: 15 residues. The CDR3 region has the DNA TGTGCCAGTAGTACCGGACTAGCGGGGTCCTACGAGCAGTACTTC. Its protein is CASSTGLAGSYEQYF.

This clonotype was detected many times. The CDR3 spells CASSHPAGSAYEQYF. The DNA for the CDR3 is TGTGCCAGCAGCCACCCAGCGGGGAGTGCCTACGAGCAGTACTTC. The rearrangement joins TRBV7-2 to TRBJ2-7; 7 nucleotides agree with TRBD2. V gave up 5 bases and J gave up 2 bases; unmatched junction bases: 9. Germline assignment: CDR1 SGHTA and CDR2 FQGNSA. The CDR3 runs to 15 residues.

The gene calls are TRBV12-5 and TRBJ2-3, with D possibly being TRBD1 (5 bases). Germline V gene lookup returns CDR1 LGHNT and CDR2 FRNRAP. This CDR3 has 13 amino acids. V was clipped by 7 bases and J by 4 bases, with 12 bases between them. The CDR3 reads CASARAPADTQYF. In nucleotides, the CDR3 is TGTGCTAGTGCCAGGGCCCCCGCAGATACGCAGTATTTT.

This clonotype was picked up many times. This chain links TRBV9 with TRBJ2-1; D call uncertain. The germline gives CDR1 SGDLS, CDR2 YYNGEE. Between the trimmed V and J ends, which lost 0 bases and 2 bases, there was a span of 12 bases. The CDR3 runs to 16 residues. CDR3: CASSVGLADAYNEQFF. The CDR3 nucleotides are TGTGCCAGCAGCGTAGGGCTGGCGGATGCCTACAATGAGCAGTTCTTC.

The rearrangement joins TRBV7-2 to TRBJ2-1, with no clear D. Germline values: CDR1 SGHTA, CDR2 FQGNSA. V was cut by 2 bases and J by 3 bases, with 5 bases left in between. The CDR3 runs to 13 residues. DNA of the CDR3: TGTGCCAGCAGCTTATATCACTACAATGAGCAGTTCTTC. Translation gives CASSLYHYNEQFF.

This clonotype was seen a few times. The V gene is TRBV5-4, the J gene TRBJ1-1, with 7 nucleotides matching TRBD1. V was clipped by 6 bases and J by 5 bases; unmatched bases: 10. The CDR3 length is 14 residues. Germline CDR1 SGHNT, CDR2 YYREEE (reference sequence). The CDR3: CASKDPTGLTEAFF. The CDR3 DNA reads TGTGCCAGCAAGGACCCGACAGGGCTGACTGAAGCTTTCTTT.

The sample holds a few counts of this clonotype. This sequence joins TRBV11-2 and TRBJ1-2; no clear D. The CDR3 runs 14 residues. Germline V gene lookup returns CDR1 SGHAT and CDR2 FQNNGV. Deletions cut 5 bases from V and 4 bases from J, with 14 bases between. CDR3 amino acids: CASSPGPLAYGYTF. The CDR3, as DNA: TGTGCCAGCAGCCCCGGTCCCCTGGCCTATGGCTACACCTTC.

This clonotype came up many times. The V gene is TRBV5-4, the J gene TRBJ1-2; TRBD1 matches at 10 bases. V shed 4 bases and J 2 bases; nucleotides not matched to a gene: 17. The CDR3 spans 19 residues. The germline V gene encodes CDR1 SGHNT and CDR2 YYREEE (reference sequence). For the CDR3, the DNA is TGTGCCAGCAGCCCCTTATCTGGACAGGGGGAGAGAGGGAACTATGGCTACACCTTC. Protein sequence: CASSPLSGQGERGNYGYTF.

The chain carries TRBV7-3 and TRBJ2-2; tentatively, D is TRBD1 (6 bases). CDR3 size: 16 residues. The V end was cut by 2 bases, the J end by 0 bases, with 10 bases between. In germline, CDR1 is SGHTA, CDR2 FQGTGA. This CDR3 reads CASSLQGTTNTGELFF. CDR3 nucleotides: TGTGCCAGCAGCTTACAGGGGACGACGAACACCGGGGAGCTGTTTTTT.

This clonotype has ten or more counts. The rearrangement links TRBV6-1 to TRBJ1-1; D gene unclear. Trimming pared 1 base from V and 5 bases from J, leaving 14 bases between. Germline V CDR1 and CDR2: MNHNS, SASEGT. This CDR3 has 15 residues. This CDR3 is CASSEGIGMETEAFF. CDR3 bases: TGTGCCAGCAGTGAAGGGATAGGGATGGAAACTGAAGCTTTCTTT.

The rearrangement links TRBV3-1 to TRBJ2-1; 8 bases agree with TRBD2. Germline assignment: CDR1 LGHDT and CDR2 YNNKEL (reference sequence). V shed 2 bases and J 6 bases; nucleotides not matched to a gene: 15. The CDR3 covers 18 residues. The CDR3, as DNA: TGTGCCAGCAGCCAAATCCACGCGGGGGGCGCGAACTTCAATGAGCAGTTCTTC. The encoded protein is CASSQIHAGGANFNEQFF.

J is TRBJ1-1 and V is TRBV19; 8 positions agree with TRBD1. J was trimmed by 0 bases and V by 5 bases; bases with no gene match: 5. Germline V gene sequence: CDR1 LNHDA, CDR2 SQIVND (reference sequence). This CDR3 is 15 amino acids long. In nucleotides, the CDR3 is TGTGCCAGTAGTGTCTACAGGGGGATGAACACTGAAGCTTTCTTT. Encoded protein: CASSVYRGMNTEAFF.

V gene TRBV27 combines with J gene TRBJ2-1; TRBD2 aligns across 7 bases. The CDR3 contains 15 residues. V shed 4 bases, J shed 2 bases, and the junction held 5 bases outside the gene matches. CDR1 MNHEY and CDR2 SMNVEV come from the germline V gene (reference sequence). In DNA form, the CDR3 reads TGTGCCAGCAGTTATATCCGGGGGGCCTACAATGAGCAGTTCTTC. Its protein is CASSYIRGAYNEQFF.

Notes on this clonotype: Just one base apart from a much larger clone, this may be a read error. V and J are TRBV7-8 and TRBJ2-5; D gene uncertain. The CDR3 has 13 amino acids. From germline, CDR1 is SGHVS and CDR2 FQNEAQ. V shed 2 bases and J shed 4 bases, with 8 bases lying between them. This CDR3 reads CASSLKQLETQYF. The CDR3 DNA reads TGTGCCAGCAGCTTAAAACAGCTAGAGACCCAGTACTTC. Variable domain in full (rest from reference TRBV7-8 and TRBJ2-5): GAGVSQSPRYKVAKRGQDVALRCDPISGHVSLFWYQQALGQGPEFLTYFQNEAQLDKSGLPSDRFFAERPEGSVSTLKIQRTQQEDSAVYLCASSLKQLETQYFGPGTRLLVL.

This clonotype has a handful of counts. Here the CDR3 reads CASSLAARDSYEQYF. The CDR3 DNA reads TGTGCCAGCAGTCTGGCCGCTAGGGACTCCTACGAGCAGTACTTC. The V and J genes are TRBV6-7 and TRBJ2-7; D not resolved. TRBV6-7 is an open reading frame, and its role is uncertain. Between the trimmed V and J ends, which lost 5 bases and 0 bases, there was a span of 14 bases. The CDR3 has 15 residues.

The rearrangement links TRBV15 to TRBJ2-1; the match to TRBD2 covers 8 bases. Germline CDR1 LNHNV, CDR2 YYDKDF (reference sequence). The CDR3 consists of 16 residues. V was clipped by 1 base and J by 4 bases; unmatched bases: 6. The CDR3 DNA is TGTGCCACCAGCAGAGTAGGGGCGGGGGGATACAATGAGCAGTTCTTC. Residues: CATSRVGAGGYNEQFF. Full variable domain (rest looked up from reference TRBV15 and TRBJ2-1): DAMVIQNPRYQVTQFGKPVTLSCSQTLNHNVMYWYQQKSSQAPKLLFHYYDKDFNNEADTPDNFQSRRPNTSFCFLDIRSPGLGDTAMYLCATSRVGAGGYNEQFFGPGTRLTVL.

V and J are TRBV7-9 and TRBJ1-4, with TRBD1 identical over 7 bases. Losses at the gene ends were 5 bases for V and 5 bases for J; bases not matched to a gene: 8. The CDR3 has 15 amino acids. Germline V CDR1 and CDR2: SEHNR, FQNEAQ (reference sequence). The CDR3 spells CASSVQTGVNEKLFF. In DNA form, the CDR3 reads TGTGCCAGCAGCGTCCAAACAGGGGTGAATGAAAAACTGTTTTTT.

This clonotype was observed a handful of times. The J gene is TRBJ1-2, the V gene TRBV5-4, with 8 positions matching TRBD1. V was clipped by 0 bases and J by 3 bases; unmatched bases: 4. This CDR3 is 15 amino acids long. CDR1 is SGHNT, CDR2 YYREEE, per germline (reference sequence). CDR3 coding DNA: TGTGCCAGCAGCTTGGATGCAGGGGGCTACTATGGCTACACCTTC. Protein sequence: CASSLDAGGYYGYTF.

This clonotype has just a few counts. This chain connects TRBV6-6 to TRBJ1-2; 8 bases are shared with TRBD1. Germline lookup yields CDR1 MNHNY and CDR2 SVGAGI (reference sequence). CDR3 length: 15 residues. V trimming: 2 bases; J trimming: 8 bases; junction bases outside the gene matches: 10. Here the CDR3 DNA reads TGTGCCAGCAGTTACAACCTGGACAGGGTCCCCGGCTACACCTTC. Its translation: CASSYNLDRVPGYTF.